This TCR beta chain was documented in a study of graft-versus-host responses after intestinal transplantation. Study results and caveats: Recipient bone marrow held GvH clones, some seen earlier in ileum or blood.

Libraries were prepared by immunoSEQ multiplex PCR; TCRdb keeps only in-frame clonotypes and omits some of them. In the table there are tens of thousands of clones, less than 60% of which are singletons. The sequence came from a human patient who received an intestinal transplant. The sample here was alloreactive CD4+ T cells from a mixed lymphocyte reaction culture, taken before intestinal transplant. The subset here: CFSE-low proliferating T cells sorted from roughly six-day pre-transplant mixed lymphocyte reaction (GvH or HvG direction).

The CDR3, as DNA: TGTGCCAGCAGTCCGGACAGGGTGACCAAAAACATTCAGTACTTC. It translates to CASSPDRVTKNIQYF. The V call is TRBV11-2, the J call TRBJ2-4, with 8 bases lining up with TRBD1. The CDR3 has 15 residues. V trimming: 6 bases; J trimming: 2 bases; junction bases outside the gene matches: 6. Germline V gene data show CDR1 as SGHAT and CDR2 as FQNNGV.